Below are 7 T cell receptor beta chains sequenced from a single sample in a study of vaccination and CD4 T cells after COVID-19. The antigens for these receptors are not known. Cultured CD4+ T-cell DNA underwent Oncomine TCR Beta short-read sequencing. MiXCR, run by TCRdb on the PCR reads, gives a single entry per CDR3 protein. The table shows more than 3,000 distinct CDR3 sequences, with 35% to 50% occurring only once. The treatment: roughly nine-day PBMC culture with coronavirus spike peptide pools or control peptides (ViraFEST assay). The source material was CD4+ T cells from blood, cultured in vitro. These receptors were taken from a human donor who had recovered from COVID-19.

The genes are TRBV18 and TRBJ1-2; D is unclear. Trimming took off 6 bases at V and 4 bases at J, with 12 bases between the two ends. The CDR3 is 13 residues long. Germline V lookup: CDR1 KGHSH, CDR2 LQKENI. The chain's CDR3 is CASSPGSFYGYTF. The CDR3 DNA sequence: TGTGCCAGCTCGCCCGGGAGCTTCTATGGCTACACCTTC.

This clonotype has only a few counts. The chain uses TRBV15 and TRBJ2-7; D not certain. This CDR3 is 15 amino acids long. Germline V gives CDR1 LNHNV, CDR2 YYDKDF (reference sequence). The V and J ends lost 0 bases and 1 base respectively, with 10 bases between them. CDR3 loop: CATSRDLSESYEQYF. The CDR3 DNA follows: TGTGCCACCAGCAGAGATTTATCGGAGTCCTACGAGCAGTACTTC.

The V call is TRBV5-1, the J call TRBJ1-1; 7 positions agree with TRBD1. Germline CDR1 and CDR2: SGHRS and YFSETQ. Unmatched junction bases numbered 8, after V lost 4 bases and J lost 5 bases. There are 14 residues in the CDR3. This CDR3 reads CASSEQGVGTEAFF. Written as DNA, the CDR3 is TGCGCCAGCAGCGAGCAGGGGGTAGGGACTGAAGCTTTCTTT.

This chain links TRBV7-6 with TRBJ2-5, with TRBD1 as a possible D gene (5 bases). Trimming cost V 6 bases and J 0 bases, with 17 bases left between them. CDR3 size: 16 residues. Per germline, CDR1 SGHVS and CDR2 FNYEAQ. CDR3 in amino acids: CASSFRGSQYQETQYF. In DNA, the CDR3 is TGTGCCAGCAGTTTTAGGGGTAGCCAGTACCAAGAGACCCAGTACTTC.

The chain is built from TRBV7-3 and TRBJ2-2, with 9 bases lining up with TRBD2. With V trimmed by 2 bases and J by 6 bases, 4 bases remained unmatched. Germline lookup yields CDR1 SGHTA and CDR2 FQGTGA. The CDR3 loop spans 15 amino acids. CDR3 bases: TGTGCCAGCAGCTTAGCGGGAGGGACACCCGGGGAGCTGTTTTTT. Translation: CASSLAGGTPGELFF.

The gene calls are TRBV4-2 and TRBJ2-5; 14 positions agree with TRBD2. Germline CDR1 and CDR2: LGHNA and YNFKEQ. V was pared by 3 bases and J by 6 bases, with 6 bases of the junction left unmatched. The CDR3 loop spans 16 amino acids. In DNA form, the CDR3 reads TGTGCCAGCAGCCAGCCCGGGACTAGCGGGGGTCAGACCCAGTACTTC. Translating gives CASSQPGTSGGQTQYF.

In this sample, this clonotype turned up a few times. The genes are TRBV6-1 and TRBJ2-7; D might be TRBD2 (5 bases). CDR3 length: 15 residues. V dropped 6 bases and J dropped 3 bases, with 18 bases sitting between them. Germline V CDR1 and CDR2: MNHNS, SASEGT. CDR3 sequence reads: CASSWGSDSFYEQYF. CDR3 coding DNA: TGTGCCAGCAGCTGGGGTAGCGACTCTTTCTACGAGCAGTACTTC.